Listed here are 3 T cell receptor beta chains from one sample, sequenced in a study of blood T cell repertoires in COVID-19. The protocol was immunoSEQ multiplex PCR, while the TCRdb copy is restricted to in-frame clones and leaves out a portion. The sample lists over 100,000 clones; roughly 83% were seen once. The sample comprised peripheral blood. All receptors come from a woman older than 75 with acute or convalescent COVID-19.

The chain carries TRBV6-5 and TRBJ2-2; TRBD2 matches 9 bases. CDR1 is MNHEY and CDR2 is SVGAGI in the germline V gene. This CDR3 has 15 amino acids. V gave up 7 bases and J gave up 5 bases; unmatched junction bases: 8. CDR3 nucleotide sequence: TGTGCCAGCATCATAGCGGGGGCTCGGACCGGGGAGCTGTTTTTT. It codes for CASIIAGARTGELFF.

This sequence joins TRBV19 and TRBJ2-3; 7 nucleotides align to TRBD2. The CDR3 runs 13 residues. J was trimmed by 11 bases and V by 5 bases; bases with no gene match: 10. Looked up from germline, CDR1 is LNHDA and CDR2 is SQIVND (reference sequence). DNA of the CDR3: TGTGCCAGTAGTGCAACTAGCGATCAAAGGCAGTATTTT. It translates to CASSATSDQRQYF.

This clone has only a few counts. The chain combines TRBV7-3 with TRBJ1-1; D is possibly TRBD1 (6 bases). CDR1 is SGHTA and CDR2 is FQGTGA in the germline V gene. V lost 6 bases to trimming and J lost 5 bases, with 19 bases between them. The CDR3 loop spans 15 amino acids. As DNA, the CDR3 is TGTGCCAGCAGTCTAGACCCAGGGGTGGGGACTGAAGCTTTCTTT. Translation gives CASSLDPGVGTEAFF.